Sequencing of this T cell receptor (beta chain) was carried out in a study of early stage breast cancer tumors listed by TCRdb under 2017. Background on the whole study: Of the approximately 15 invasive breast tumors, approximately 11 were found to be estrogen receptor-positive, progesterone receptor-positive and HER2-negative. Most of the 12 ER+/PR+/HER2- tumors were invasive ductal carcinomas, while the other four were invasive lobular carcinomas. On average, each sample had around 10-fold read coverage. A total of 2,651,842 templates, representing some 1,000,000 unique clonotypes, were detected across all samples.

The investigation overall reported the following: Enriched TCRB sequences shared across patients were mostly commonly generated sequences, unlikely to play an important role in the tumor microenvironment. Chain pairing and functional markers such as CD4, CD8 and FOXP3 were missed by bulk genomic DNA sequencing of unsorted cells. Compared with adjacent normal breast tissue, tumors had higher clonality and roughly 2.5-fold greater T cell density. The small cohort size prevented analysis by tumor subtype. Repertoires from blood and normal breast were more alike than repertoires from blood and tumor, and in about 85% of the 16 patients, comparing each tissue with blood separated tumor from normal.

Taken from cysteine to phenylalanine, the CDR3 has 16 residues. Only the CDR3 portion is preserved as DNA: 48 bases, with reading frame beginning at the first base. The germline V gene (reference sequence) yields LNHDA for CDR1 and SQIVND for CDR2. V and J are trimmed by 7 bases and 2 bases, and the gene matches miss 3 bases of the junction. Dicing about 17-50 mg of tumor tissue typically gave a DNA yield of more than 2.5 ug. The study profiled bulk TCR beta-chain repertoires in matched peripheral blood, tumor and adjacent normal breast tissue taken from over 15 patients with early-stage breast cancer. Once resection was done, tumor tissue identified by eye was cut out and put into prechilled RNAlater. Using a TissueLyser II, about 18-55 mg of tumor tissue was diced and homogenized in RLTplus buffer with beta-mercaptoethanol and antifoaming agent. The Qiagen AllPrep DNA/RNA Mini kit was used for genomic DNA extraction.

Each sample was amplified as two independent genomic DNA replicates: approximately 0.5 ug for blood and around 1.4 ug for tumor or normal breast. TCRB sequencing of genomic DNA was carried out with the ImmunoSeq Intro kit according to the manufacturer's instructions. For absolute quantification, the approximately 30-cycle multiplex PCR included proprietary primers along with spike-in control sequences. An 87-bp fragment spanning the CDR3 and flanking V and J genes was sequenced with single-end 150-bp reads. Each lane of an Illumina MiSeq running version 3.0 chemistry carried seven multiplexed samples, with two replicates apiece. In the authors' own workflow: Raw data were processed with the vendor's proprietary pipeline, and both replicates were merged into a single result per sample. Productive rearrangements sharing the V-gene family, CDR3 amino acid sequence and J-gene segment were defined as clonotypes. Clonality was computed as 1 minus the normalized Shannon entropy (Pielou evenness) of TCRB abundances. T cell density was estimated as total templates divided by the number of input cells, with the number of input cells inferred from the DNA input amount. Recon was used with default parameters to estimate total repertoire diversity and clonality. Tumor-enriched clonotypes were defined as having over 0.1% abundance in tumor and at least 32-fold higher abundance than in normal breast. In TCRdb, the immuneACCESS table is reduced to in-frame sequences with V and J assigned. These tables do not hold every clone; where another copy was compared, an unresolved V gene accounts for under half, and the others remain unexplained. Clone size and the V and J calls come from that table; the DNA yielded D and trimming. The table for this sample lists about 28,000 clones; less than 75% of them were counted only once. The ten largest clones add up to 7% to 9.5% of the sample.

Regarding this clone: Its antigen remains unidentified. The sample holds no much larger clone one base away, and base qualities are not on file.

The TCR sequence derives from a person aged 50 to 59 with breast cancer. Sequenced material: breast tumor tissue. The rearranged segments are TRBV19 and TRBJ2-2; 14 central bases correspond to TRBD2. The DNA sequence is as follows: TGTGCCAGTACCGGGACTAGCGGGAGTAACACCGGGGAGCTGTTTTTT. Its translation is CASTGTSGSNTGELFF.